Each of the 7 T cell receptor beta chains below was sequenced from the same sample in a study of cytomegalovirus exposure and HLA in healthy donors. This PCR relied on a set of 60 Vbeta primers and 13 Jbeta primers. The repertoire was sequenced with immunoSEQ multiplex PCR; TCRdb's copy has only in-frame clones and lacks some. The data contain some 150,000 clones, 75% to 80% of them singletons. Material for sequencing was PBMCs. These receptors were taken from a man aged 18 to 30 in good health and CMV-seronegative.

This chain joins TRBV30 and TRBJ1-1; D remains ambiguous. V was pared by 3 bases and J by 1 base, with 12 bases between. The CDR3 sequence is 14 residues long. The germline V gene has CDR1 GTSNPN and CDR2 SVGIG (reference sequence). Written as DNA, the CDR3 is TGTGCCTGGAGGAATAGTTACGAGAACACTGAAGCTTTCTTT. It is translated as CAWRNSYENTEAFF.

This clone was detected a few times. The chain carries TRBV6-6 and TRBJ2-7; TRBD1 aligns across 10 bases. With V trimmed by 7 bases and J by 5 bases, 5 bases remained unmatched. Germline V gene lookup returns CDR1 MNHNY and CDR2 SVGAGI (reference sequence). The CDR3 sequence is 13 residues long. Here the CDR3 DNA reads TGTGCCAGCATCTTCGACAGGGGGCACGAGCAGTACTTC. Translation gives CASIFDRGHEQYF.

Concerning this clone itself: This CDR3 is also generated by other DNA sequences in the sample. V is TRBV27 and J is TRBJ2-1, with a weak D call TRBD1 (6 bases). CDR3 length: 15 residues. The germline gives CDR1 MNHEY, CDR2 SMNVEV (reference sequence). Trimming shortened V by 3 bases and J by 0 bases, and 9 bases separated the two germline ends. In DNA form, the CDR3 reads TGTGCCAGCAGTTTCAGGGGAAGCTCCTACAATGAGCAGTTCTTC. Encoded protein: CASSFRGSSYNEQFF.

V and J are TRBV6-6 and TRBJ1-3; D ambiguous. The V gene's germline CDR1 is MNHNY and CDR2 SVGAGI (reference sequence). The CDR3 consists of 15 residues. V was cut by 2 bases and J by 7 bases, with 15 bases left in between. In nucleotides, the CDR3 is TGTGCCAGCAGTTACCCCTCCGTTAACGAGAACACCATATATTTT. As protein: CASSYPSVNENTIYF.

The chain links TRBV5-1 to TRBJ1-6; D may be TRBD1 (5 bases). CDR3 length equals 14 residues. Germline assignment: CDR1 SGHRS and CDR2 YFSETQ. V was cut by 9 bases and J by 7 bases, with 17 bases left in between. CDR3 sequence: CATTSGGGNSPLHF. As DNA, the CDR3 is TGCGCCACCACAAGCGGGGGTGGGAATTCACCCCTCCACTTT.

The chain employs TRBV7-3 and TRBJ1-1, with 7 positions matching TRBD1. The germline V gene encodes CDR1 SGHTA and CDR2 FQGTGA. V lost 5 bases, J lost 2 bases, and 2 bases stayed unmatched. The length of the CDR3 is 13 residues. As DNA, the CDR3 is TGTGCCAGCAGCCGACAGGGAAACACTGAAGCTTTCTTT. This gives the protein CASSRQGNTEAFF.

CDR3 loop: CASSLTRGDTGELFF. The DNA of the CDR3 is TGTGCCAGCAGCCTAACCAGGGGGGACACCGGGGAGCTGTTTTTT. J is TRBJ2-2 and V is TRBV11-3; D is perhaps TRBD1 (7 bases). CDR1 and CDR2 from the germline V gene are SGHNT and YENEEA. V lost 5 bases and J lost 3, with 13 bases in between. The CDR3 length is 15 residues.